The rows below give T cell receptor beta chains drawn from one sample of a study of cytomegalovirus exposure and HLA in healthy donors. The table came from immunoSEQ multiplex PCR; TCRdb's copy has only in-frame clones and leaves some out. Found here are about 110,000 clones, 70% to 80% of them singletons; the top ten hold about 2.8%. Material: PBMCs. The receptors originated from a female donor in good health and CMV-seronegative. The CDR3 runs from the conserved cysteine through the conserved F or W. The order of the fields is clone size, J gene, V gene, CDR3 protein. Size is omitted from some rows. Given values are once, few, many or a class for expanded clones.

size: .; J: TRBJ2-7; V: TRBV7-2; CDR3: CASSPWGGDYEQYF
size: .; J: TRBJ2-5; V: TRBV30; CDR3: CAWRDRGPETQYF
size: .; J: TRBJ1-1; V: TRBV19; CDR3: CASSTDRVNTEAFF
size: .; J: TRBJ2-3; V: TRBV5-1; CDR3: CASSYGQGPNTQYF
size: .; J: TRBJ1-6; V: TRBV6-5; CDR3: CASKNTGDNSPLHF
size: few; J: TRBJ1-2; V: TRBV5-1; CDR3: CASSLGGNYGYTF
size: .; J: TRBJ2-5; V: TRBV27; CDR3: CASSFLGEGETQYF
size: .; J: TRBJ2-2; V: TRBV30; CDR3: CAWRPVPPTGELFF
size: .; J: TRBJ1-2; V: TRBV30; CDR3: CAWDQGVGGYTF
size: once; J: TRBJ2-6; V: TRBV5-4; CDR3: CASSFGGSSGANVLTF
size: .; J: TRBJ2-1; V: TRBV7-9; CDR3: CASSLIVLKTGEGGDEQFF
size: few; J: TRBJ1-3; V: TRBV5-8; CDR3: CASSFRARGLENTIYF
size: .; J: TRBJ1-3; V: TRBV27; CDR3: CASSAYRGLGNTIYF
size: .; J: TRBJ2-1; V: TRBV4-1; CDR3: CASSLAGSYNEQFF
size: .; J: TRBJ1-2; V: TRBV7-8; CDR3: CASSLSLSDYGYTF
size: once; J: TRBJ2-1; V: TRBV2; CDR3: CASRVGGNTYNEQFF
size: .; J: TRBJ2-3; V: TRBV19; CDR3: CASSIVVADTQYF
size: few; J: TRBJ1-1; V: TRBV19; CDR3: CASKTRTAEAFF
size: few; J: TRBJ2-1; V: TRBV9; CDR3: CASSVRLARGGDEQFF
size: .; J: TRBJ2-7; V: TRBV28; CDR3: CASSFLAYEQYF
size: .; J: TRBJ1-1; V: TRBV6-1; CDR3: CASSEGAGLNTEAFF
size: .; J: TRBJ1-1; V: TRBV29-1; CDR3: CSVAKATGSNTEAFF
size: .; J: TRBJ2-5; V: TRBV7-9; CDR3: CASSFSGSVVKTQYF
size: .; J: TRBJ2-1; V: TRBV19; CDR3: CASSILAGGSSEQFF
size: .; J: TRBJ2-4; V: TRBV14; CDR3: CASSPLEEAKNIQYF
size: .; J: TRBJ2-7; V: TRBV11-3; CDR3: CASSLVVLAGTPPREQYF
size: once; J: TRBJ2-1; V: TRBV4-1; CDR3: CASSQGFTHYNEQFF
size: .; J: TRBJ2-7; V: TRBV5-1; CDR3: CASSSGGSGAPYEQYF
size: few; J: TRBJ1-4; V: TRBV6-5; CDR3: CASSYVSGEKLFF
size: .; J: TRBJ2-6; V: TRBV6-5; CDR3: CASTKDISGANVLTF
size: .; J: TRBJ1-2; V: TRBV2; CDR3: CASSQGRSYGYTF
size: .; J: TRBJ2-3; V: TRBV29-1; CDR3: CSAVSGRVSDTQYF
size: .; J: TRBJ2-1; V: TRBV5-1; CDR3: CASSLDEEAGFYNEQFF
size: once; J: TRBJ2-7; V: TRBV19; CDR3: CASSTVLAVRTYEQYF
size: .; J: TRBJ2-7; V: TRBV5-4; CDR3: CASSWRDGSLKQYF
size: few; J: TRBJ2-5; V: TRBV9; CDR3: CASSVTSGGETQYF
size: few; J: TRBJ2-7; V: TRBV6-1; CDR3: CASSALAGLGEQYF
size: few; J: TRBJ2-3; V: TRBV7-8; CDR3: CASSLRQMGGSDTQYF
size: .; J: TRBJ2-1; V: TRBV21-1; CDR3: CASSNRFAGGPSVAFNEQFF
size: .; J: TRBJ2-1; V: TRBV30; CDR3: CAWMGLAGSNEQFF
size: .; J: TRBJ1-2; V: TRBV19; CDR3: CASSPSSTNYGYTF
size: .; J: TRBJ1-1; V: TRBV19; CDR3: CASSIARGDRATEAFF
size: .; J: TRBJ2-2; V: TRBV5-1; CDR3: CASSLALLATGELFF
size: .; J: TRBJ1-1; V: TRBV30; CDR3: CAWSGPRSVWGGNTEAFF
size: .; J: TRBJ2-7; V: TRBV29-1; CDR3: CSVEDGAYEQYF
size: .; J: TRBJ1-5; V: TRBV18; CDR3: CASSWTGTNQPQHF
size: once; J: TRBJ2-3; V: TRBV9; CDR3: CASSYNRADTQYF
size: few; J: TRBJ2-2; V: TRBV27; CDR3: CASSPTQGTGELFF
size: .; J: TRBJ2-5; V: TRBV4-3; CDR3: CASSQVGGQETQYF
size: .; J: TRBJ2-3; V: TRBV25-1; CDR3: CASSGLAGMATDTQYF
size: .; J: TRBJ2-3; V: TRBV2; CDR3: CASSGDRGQVDTQYF
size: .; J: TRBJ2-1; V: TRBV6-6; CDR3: CASSPVREGQFF
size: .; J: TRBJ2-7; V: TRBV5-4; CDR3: CASSLELAGNYEQYF